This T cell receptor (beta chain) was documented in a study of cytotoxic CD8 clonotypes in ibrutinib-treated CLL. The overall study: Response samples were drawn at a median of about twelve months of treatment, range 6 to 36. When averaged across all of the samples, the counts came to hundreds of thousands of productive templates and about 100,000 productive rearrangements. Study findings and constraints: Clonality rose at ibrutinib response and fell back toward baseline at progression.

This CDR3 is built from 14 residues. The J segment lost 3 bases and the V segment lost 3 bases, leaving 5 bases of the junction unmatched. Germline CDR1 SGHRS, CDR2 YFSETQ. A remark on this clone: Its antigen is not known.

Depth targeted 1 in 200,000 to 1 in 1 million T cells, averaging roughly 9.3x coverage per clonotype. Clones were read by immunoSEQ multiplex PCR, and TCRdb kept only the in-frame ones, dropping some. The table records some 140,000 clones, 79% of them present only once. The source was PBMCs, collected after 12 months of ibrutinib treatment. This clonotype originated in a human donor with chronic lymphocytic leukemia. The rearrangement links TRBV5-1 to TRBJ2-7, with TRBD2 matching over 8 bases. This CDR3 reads CASSSTSARYEQYF. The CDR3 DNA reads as TGCGCCAGCAGCTCGACTAGCGCCCGCTACGAGCAGTACTTC. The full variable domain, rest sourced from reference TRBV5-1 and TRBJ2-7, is KAGVTQTPRYLIKTRGQQVTLSCSPISGHRSVSWYQQTPGQGLQFLFEYFSETQRNKGNFPGRFSGRQFSNSRSEMNVSTLELGDSALYLCASSSTSARYEQYFGPGTRLTVT.